This is a list of T cell receptor beta chains from one sample in a study of control samples from healthy donors and cancer patients. Using immunoSEQ multiplex PCR, the repertoire was profiled, and TCRdb retains in-frame clones only, with some absent. The table includes 150,000 to 200,000 clones, roughly 92% detected once. The sample was blood. Every receptor here comes from a woman under 30 in good health. Both conserved end residues are part of each CDR3. D genes are given only for firm matches. Not every row has a clone size; where given, it reads once, few, many or a size class.

size,J,V,D,DNA,CDR3
-,TRBJ2-1,TRBV6-5,-,TGTGCCAGCACCTCTTACTCCTCGGGGAATGAGCAGTTCTTC,CASTSYSSGNEQFF
-,TRBJ2-3,TRBV7-2,-,TGTGCCAGCAGCTTGCAGCTTGATACGCAGTATTTT,CASSLQLDTQYF
-,TRBJ1-6,TRBV7-9,TRBD1,TGTGCCAGCAGCGGGGGACAGGGGTTTTCACCCCTCCACTTT,CASSGGQGFSPLHF
once,TRBJ2-5,TRBV5-1,TRBD2,TGCGCCAGCAGACGACTAGCGGGAGATGGAGAGACCCAGTACTTC,CASRRLAGDGETQYF
-,TRBJ2-7,TRBV5-1,-,TGCGCCAGCAGCCTACAGAGCAGTAGCTCCTACGAGCAGTACTTC,CASSLQSSSSYEQYF
-,TRBJ2-1,TRBV18,-,TGTGCCAGCTCACCACCGTATACGGCGGCTGAGCAGTTCTTC,CASSPPYTAAEQFF
-,TRBJ1-2,TRBV6-2/TRBV6-3,-,TGTGCCAGCAGTTACGAATTTAGGGTCAGGGGTCGCGGCTACACCTTC,CASSYEFRVRGRGYTF
-,TRBJ2-5,TRBV5-1,TRBD1,TGCGCCAGCAGCTTGCAGGACAGGGTAGGGGTGACCCAGTACTTC,CASSLQDRVGVTQYF
-,TRBJ2-6,TRBV12-5,-,TGTGCTAGTAGTTTCGCCCTAACCGGGGCCAACGTCCTGACTTTC,CASSFALTGANVLTF
-,TRBJ2-1,TRBV18,TRBD2,TGTGCCAGCTCACCCCTGACTAGCGGGGGGTCCCTCTCCTACAATGAGCAGTTCTTC,CASSPLTSGGSLSYNEQFF
-,TRBJ2-5,TRBV5-4,-,TGTGCCAGCAGCTTGGGGACTCAACAAGAGACCCAGTACTTC,CASSLGTQQETQYF